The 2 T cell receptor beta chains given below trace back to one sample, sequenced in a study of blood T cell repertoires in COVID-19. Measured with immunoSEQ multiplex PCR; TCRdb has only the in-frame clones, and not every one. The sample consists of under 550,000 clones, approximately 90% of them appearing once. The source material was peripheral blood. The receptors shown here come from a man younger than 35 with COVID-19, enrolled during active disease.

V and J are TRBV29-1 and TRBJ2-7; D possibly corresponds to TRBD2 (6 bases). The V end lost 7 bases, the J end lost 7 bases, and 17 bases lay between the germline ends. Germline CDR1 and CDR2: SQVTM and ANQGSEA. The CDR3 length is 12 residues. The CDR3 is CSGGTGEGEQYF. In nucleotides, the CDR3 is TGCAGCGGGGGGACGGGAGAGGGTGAGCAGTACTTC.

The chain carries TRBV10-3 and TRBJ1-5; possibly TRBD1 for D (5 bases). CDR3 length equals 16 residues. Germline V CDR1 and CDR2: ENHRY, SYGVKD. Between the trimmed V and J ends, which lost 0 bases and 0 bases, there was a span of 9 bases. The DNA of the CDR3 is TGTGCCATCAGTGAGTCAGGAGGGGATAGCAATCAGCCCCAGCATTTT. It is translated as CAISESGGDSNQPQHF.